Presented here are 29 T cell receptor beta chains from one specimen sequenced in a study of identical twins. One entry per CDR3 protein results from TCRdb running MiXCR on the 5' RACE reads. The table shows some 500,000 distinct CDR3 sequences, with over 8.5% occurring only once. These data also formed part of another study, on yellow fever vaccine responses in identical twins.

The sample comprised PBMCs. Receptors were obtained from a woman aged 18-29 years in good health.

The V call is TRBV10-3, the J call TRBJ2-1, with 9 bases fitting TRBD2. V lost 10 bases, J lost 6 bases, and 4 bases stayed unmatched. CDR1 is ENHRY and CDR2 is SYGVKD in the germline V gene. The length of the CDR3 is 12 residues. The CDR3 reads CATWTSANEQFF. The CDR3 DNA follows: TGTGCCACCTGGACTAGCGCCAATGAGCAGTTCTTC.

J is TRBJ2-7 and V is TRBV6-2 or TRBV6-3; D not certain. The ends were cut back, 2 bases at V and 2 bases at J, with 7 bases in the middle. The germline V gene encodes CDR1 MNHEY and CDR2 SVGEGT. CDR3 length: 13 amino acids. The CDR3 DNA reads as TGTGCCAGCAGTTACAGTCGTCCCTACGAGCAGTACTTC. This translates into CASSYSRPYEQYF.

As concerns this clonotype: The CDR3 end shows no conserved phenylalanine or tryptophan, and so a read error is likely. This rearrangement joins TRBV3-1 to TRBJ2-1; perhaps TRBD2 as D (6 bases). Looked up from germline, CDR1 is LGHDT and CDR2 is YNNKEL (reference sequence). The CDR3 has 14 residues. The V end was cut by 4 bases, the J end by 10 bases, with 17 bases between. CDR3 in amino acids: CASSLGLLAYEQFL. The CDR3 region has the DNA TGTGCCAGCAGCCTGGGACTTTTAGCATACGAGCAGTTCTTG.

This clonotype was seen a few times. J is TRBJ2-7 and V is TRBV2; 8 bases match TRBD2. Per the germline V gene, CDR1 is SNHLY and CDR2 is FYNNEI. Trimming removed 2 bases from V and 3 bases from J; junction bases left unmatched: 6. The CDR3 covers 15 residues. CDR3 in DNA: TGTGCCAGCAGTGAACCTCCGGGACTAGGCTACGAGCAGTACTTC. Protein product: CASSEPPGLGYEQYF.

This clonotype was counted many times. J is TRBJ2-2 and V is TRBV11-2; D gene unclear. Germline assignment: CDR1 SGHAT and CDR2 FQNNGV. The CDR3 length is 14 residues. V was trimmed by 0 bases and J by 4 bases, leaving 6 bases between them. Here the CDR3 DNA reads TGTGCCAGCAGCTTAGAGATATCCACCGGGGAGCTGTTTTTT. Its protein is CASSLEISTGELFF.

This CDR3 reads CASREWAGNTEAFF. The CDR3 DNA is TGCGCCAGCAGGGAATGGGCGGGGAACACTGAAGCTTTCTTT. This rearrangement joins TRBV10-2 to TRBJ1-1; no reliable D call. The CDR3 is made up of 14 amino acids. Germline assignment: CDR1 WSHSY and CDR2 SAAADI. The V end lost 6 bases, the J end lost 1 base, and 12 bases lay between the germline ends.

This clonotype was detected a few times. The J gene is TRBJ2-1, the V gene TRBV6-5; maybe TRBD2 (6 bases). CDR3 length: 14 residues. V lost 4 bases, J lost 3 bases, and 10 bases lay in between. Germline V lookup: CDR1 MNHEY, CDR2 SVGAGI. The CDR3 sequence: CASSSPGVYNEQFF. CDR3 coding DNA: TGTGCCAGCAGTTCCCCGGGGGTCTACAATGAGCAGTTCTTC.

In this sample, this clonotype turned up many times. The CDR3 is CASSGKWTGGVVEQYF. DNA of the CDR3: TGCGCCAGCAGCGGGAAATGGACGGGAGGTGTCGTCGAGCAGTACTTC. This sequence joins TRBV5-1 and TRBJ2-7, with 7 bases identical to TRBD2. Germline trimming cut 4 bases from V and 6 bases from J; bases unmatched to any gene: 16. This CDR3 region has 16 residues. Germline V gene data show CDR1 as SGHRS and CDR2 as YFSETQ.

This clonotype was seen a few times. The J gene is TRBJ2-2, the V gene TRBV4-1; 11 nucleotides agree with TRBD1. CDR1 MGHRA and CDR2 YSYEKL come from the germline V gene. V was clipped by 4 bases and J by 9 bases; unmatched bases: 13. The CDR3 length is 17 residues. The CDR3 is CASSRGRTGGGLRELFF. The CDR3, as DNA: TGCGCCAGCAGCCGGGGGAGGACAGGGGGCGGTTTACGGGAGCTGTTTTTT.

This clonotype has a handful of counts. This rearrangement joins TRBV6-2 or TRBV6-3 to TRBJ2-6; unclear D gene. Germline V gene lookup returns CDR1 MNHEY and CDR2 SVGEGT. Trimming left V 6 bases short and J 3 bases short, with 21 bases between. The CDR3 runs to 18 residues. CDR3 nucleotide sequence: TGTGCCAGCAGACACCGTTCTGGTTGGAGTGGTGGGGCCAACGTCCTGACTTTC. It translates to CASRHRSGWSGGANVLTF.

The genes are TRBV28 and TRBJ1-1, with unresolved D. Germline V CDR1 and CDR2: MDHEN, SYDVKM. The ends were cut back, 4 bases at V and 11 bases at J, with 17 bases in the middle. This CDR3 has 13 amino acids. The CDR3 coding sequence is TGTGCCAGCAGTTCGAGCCACGGACGTAAGGCTTTCTTT. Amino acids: CASSSSHGRKAFF.

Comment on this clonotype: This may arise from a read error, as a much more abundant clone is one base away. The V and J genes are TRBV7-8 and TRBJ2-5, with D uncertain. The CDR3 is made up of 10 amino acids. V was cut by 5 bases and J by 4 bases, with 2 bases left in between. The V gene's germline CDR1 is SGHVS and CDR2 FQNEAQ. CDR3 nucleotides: TGTGCCAGCAGCATAGAGACCCAGTACTTC. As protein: CASSIETQYF.

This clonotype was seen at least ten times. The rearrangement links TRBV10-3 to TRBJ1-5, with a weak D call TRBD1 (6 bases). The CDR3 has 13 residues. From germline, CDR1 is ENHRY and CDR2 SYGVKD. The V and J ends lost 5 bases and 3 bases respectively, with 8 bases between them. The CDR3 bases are TGTGCCATCAGTACAGGGACCAATCAGCCCCAGCATTTT. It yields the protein CAISTGTNQPQHF.

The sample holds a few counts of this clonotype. CDR3 DNA sequence: TGCAGTGCTACCCCGTCTTTTAGCGGGAGTCCCCCCTACGAGCAGTACTTC. Protein product: CSATPSFSGSPPYEQYF. The rearrangement uses TRBV20-1 and TRBJ2-7; 9 bases map to TRBD2. Germline lookup yields CDR1 DFQATT and CDR2 SNEGSKA (reference sequence). This CDR3 has 17 residues. V was clipped by 4 bases and J by 2 bases; unmatched bases: 15.

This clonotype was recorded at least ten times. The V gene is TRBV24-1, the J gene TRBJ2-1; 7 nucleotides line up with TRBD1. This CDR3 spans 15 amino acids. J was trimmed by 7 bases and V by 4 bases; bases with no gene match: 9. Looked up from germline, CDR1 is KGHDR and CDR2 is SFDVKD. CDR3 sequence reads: CATSDLDRESNEQFF. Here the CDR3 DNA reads TGTGCCACCAGTGACCTCGACAGGGAATCAAATGAGCAGTTCTTC.

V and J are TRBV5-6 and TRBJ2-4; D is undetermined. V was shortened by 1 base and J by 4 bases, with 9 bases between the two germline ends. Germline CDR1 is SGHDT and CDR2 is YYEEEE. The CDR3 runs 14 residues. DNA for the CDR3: TGTGCCAGCAGCTTGCCCGGAGAGAAAAACATTCAGTACTTC. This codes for CASSLPGEKNIQYF.

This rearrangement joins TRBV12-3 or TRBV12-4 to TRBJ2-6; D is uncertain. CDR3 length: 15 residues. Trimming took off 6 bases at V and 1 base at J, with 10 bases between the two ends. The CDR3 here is CASRPAFSGANVLTF. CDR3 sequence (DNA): TGTGCCAGCAGACCCGCCTTTTCTGGGGCCAACGTCCTGACTTTC.

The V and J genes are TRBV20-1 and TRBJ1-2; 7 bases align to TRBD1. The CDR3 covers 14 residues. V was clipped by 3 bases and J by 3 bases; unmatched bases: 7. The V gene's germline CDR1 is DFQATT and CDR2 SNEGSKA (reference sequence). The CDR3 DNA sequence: TGCAGTGCTAGGGTTGGGACAGACTACTATGGCTACACCTTC. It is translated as CSARVGTDYYGYTF.

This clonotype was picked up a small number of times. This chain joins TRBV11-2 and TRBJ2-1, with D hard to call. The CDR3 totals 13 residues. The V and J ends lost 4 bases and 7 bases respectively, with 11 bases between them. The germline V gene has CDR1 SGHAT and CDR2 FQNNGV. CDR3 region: CASSSRAENEQFF. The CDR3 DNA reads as TGTGCCAGCAGCTCAAGGGCGGAAAATGAGCAGTTCTTC.

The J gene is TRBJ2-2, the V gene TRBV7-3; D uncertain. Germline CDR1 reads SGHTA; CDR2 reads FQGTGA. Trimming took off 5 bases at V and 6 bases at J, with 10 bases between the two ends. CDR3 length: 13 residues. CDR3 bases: TGTGCCAGCAGCCAACAAAACTCCGGGGAGCTGTTTTTT. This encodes CASSQQNSGELFF. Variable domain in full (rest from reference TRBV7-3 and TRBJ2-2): GAGVSQTPSNKVTEKGKYVELRCDPISGHTALYWYRQSLGQGPEFLIYFQGTGAADDSGLPNDRFFAVRPEGSVSTLKIQRTERGDSAVYLCASSQQNSGELFFGEGSRLTVL.

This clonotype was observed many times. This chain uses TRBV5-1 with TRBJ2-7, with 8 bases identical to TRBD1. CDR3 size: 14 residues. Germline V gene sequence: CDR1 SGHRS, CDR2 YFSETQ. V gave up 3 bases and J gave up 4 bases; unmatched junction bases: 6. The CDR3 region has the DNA TGCGCCAGCAGCTCCTACAGGGGGTCGTACGAGCAGTACTTC. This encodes CASSSYRGSYEQYF.

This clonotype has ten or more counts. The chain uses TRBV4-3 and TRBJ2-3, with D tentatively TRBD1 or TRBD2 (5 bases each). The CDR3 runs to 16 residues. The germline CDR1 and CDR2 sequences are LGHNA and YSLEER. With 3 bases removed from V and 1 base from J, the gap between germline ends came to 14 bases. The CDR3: CASSHPLLGGTDTQYF. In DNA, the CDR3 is TGCGCCAGCAGCCACCCTTTGTTGGGGGGCACAGATACGCAGTATTTT.

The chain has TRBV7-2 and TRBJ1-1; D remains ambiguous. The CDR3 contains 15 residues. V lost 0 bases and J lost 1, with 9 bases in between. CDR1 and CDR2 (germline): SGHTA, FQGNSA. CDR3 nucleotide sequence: TGTGCCAGCAGCTTAGCGCGAAAGGGGAACACTGAAGCTTTCTTT. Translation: CASSLARKGNTEAFF.

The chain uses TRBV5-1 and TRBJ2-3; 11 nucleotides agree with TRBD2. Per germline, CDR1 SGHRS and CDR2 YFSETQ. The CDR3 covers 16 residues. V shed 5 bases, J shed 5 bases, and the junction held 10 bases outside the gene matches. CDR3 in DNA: TGCGCCAGCAGAGAATACACAGGGACTAGCGGAGATACGCAGTATTTT. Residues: CASREYTGTSGDTQYF. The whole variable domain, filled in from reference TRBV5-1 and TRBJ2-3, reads KAGVTQTPRYLIKTRGQQVTLSCSPISGHRSVSWYQQTPGQGLQFLFEYFSETQRNKGNFPGRFSGRQFSNSRSEMNVSTLELGDSALYLCASREYTGTSGDTQYFGPGTRLTVL.

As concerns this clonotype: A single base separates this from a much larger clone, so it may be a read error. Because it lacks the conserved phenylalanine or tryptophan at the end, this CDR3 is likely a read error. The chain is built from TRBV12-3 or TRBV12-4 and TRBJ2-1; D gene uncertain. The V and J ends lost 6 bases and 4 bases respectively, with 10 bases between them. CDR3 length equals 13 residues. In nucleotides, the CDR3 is TGTGCCAGCAGCCCATCCCCTTACAATGAGCAGTTCCTC. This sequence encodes CASSPSPYNEQFL.

The CDR3 loop reads CSVQTDPYGYTF. The DNA of the CDR3 is TGCAGCGTCCAGACAGACCCCTATGGCTACACCTTC. The genes are TRBV29-1 and TRBJ1-2, with TRBD1 as a possible D gene (5 bases). CDR3 length: 12 residues. Between the trimmed V and J ends, which lost 6 bases and 4 bases, there was a span of 12 bases. Germline CDR1 SQVTM, CDR2 ANQGSEA.

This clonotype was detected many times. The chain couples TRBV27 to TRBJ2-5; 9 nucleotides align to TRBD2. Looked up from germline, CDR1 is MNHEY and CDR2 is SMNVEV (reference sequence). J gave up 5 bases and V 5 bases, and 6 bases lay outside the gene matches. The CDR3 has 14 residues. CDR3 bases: TGTGCCAGCAGTCTGGGACTAGCCTACGAGACCCAGTACTTC. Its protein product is CASSLGLAYETQYF.

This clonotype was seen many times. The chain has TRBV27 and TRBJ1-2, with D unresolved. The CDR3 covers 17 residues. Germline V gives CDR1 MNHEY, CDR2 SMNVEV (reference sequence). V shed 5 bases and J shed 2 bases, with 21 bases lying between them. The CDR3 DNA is TGTGCCAGCAGTCCTCTGACAAGGGAGGCGACAAACTATGGCTACACCTTC. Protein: CASSPLTREATNYGYTF.

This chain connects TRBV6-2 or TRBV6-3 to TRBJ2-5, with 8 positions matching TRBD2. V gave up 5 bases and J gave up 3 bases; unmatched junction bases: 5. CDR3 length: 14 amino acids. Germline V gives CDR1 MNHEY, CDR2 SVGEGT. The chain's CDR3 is CASSHWRGEETQYF. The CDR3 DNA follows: TGTGCCAGCAGTCATTGGCGGGGGGAAGAGACCCAGTACTTC.